This T cell receptor beta chain was sequenced in a study of T-cell reconstitution after alpha-beta-depleted transplantation in children. Construction of the TCRbeta library involved unique molecular identifiers. Each CDR3 protein gets one entry after TCRdb re-called the PCR reads with MiXCR. Of some 840,000 distinct CDR3 sequences listed, under 20% are singletons. This clonotype turned up a few times. Antigen specificity is unknown. Study-wide results and caveats: T-cell numbers and diversity, one year after transplant, stemmed largely from T cells that were newly produced. Recipient T cells and thymic progenitors that survived gave rise to the high TCRbeta diversity observed at day 60 in some patients.

CDR1 SEHNR and CDR2 FQNEAQ come from the germline V gene (reference sequence). The CDR3 contains 15 residues. Trimming cost V 2 bases and J 2 bases; bases outside gene matches: 5. The specimen comprised PBMCs, mostly from graft donor cells, sampled 360 days after TCRalphabeta/CD19-depleted stem cell transplant. The receptor's source is a male patient between 5 and 17 years old who had a stem cell transplant for acute lymphoblastic leukemia, so the T cells may come from the graft donor. The chain combines TRBV7-9 with TRBJ1-1; 7 bases are shared with TRBD1. The CDR3 spells CASSLPGTVNTEAFF. Here the CDR3 DNA reads TGTGCCAGCAGCTTACCTGGGACAGTTAACACTGAAGCTTTCTTT.